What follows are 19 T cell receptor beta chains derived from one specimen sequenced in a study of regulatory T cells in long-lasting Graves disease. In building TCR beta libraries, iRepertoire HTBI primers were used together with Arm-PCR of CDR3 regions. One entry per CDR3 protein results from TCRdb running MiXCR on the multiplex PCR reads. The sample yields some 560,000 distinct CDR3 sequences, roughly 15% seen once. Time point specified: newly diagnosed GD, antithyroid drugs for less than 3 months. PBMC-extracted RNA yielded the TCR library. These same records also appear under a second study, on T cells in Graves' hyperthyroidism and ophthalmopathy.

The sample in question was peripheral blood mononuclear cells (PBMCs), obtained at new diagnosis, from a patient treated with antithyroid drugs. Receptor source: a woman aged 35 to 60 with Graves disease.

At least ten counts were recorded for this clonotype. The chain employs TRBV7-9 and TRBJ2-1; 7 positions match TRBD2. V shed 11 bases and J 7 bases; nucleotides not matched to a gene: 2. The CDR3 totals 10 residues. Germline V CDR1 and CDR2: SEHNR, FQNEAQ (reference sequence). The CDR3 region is CAGGGNEQFF. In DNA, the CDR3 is TGTGCCGGGGGGGGGAATGAGCAGTTCTTC.

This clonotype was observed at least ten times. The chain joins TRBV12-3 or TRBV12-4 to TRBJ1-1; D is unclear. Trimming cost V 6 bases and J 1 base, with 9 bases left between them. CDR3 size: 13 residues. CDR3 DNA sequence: TGTGCCAGCAGCCGACCCGAGAACACTGAAGCTTTCTTT. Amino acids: CASSRPENTEAFF.

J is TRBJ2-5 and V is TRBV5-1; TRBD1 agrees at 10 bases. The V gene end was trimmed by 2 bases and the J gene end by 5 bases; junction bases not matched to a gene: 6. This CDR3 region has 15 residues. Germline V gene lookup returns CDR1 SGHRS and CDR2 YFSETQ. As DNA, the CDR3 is TGCGCCAGCAGCTTAGGGACAGGGGTTAAGGAGACCCAGTACTTC. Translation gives CASSLGTGVKETQYF.

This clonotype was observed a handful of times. The CDR3 DNA sequence: TGTGCCAGCAGCCCCCCTAGGGGGGGCTACGTCGACACCATATATTTT. This encodes CASSPPRGGYVDTIYF. This chain uses TRBV7-9 with TRBJ1-3; a weak D match, TRBD1 (6 bases). V was clipped by 5 bases and J by 8 bases, with 22 bases between them. CDR1 is SEHNR, CDR2 FQNEAQ, per germline (reference sequence). The CDR3 sequence is 16 residues long.

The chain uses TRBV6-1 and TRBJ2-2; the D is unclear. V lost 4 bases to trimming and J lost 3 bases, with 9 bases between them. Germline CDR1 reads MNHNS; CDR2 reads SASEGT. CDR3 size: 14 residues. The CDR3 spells CASSGVSDTGELFF. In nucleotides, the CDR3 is TGTGCCAGCAGTGGGGTCTCCGACACCGGGGAGCTGTTTTTT.

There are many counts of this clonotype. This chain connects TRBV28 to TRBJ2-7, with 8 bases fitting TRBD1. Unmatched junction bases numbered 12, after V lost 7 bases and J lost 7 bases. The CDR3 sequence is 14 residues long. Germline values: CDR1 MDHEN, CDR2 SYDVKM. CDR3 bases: TGTGCCAGCAATTTTGGGGGACAGGTGGGGGAGCAGTACTTC. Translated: CASNFGGQVGEQYF.

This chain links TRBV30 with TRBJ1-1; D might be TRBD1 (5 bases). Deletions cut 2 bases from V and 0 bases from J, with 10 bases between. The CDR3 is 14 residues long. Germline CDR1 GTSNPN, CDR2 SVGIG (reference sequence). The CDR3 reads CAWSRGSMNTEAFF. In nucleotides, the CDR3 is TGTGCCTGGAGTCGGGGCTCTATGAACACTGAAGCTTTCTTT.

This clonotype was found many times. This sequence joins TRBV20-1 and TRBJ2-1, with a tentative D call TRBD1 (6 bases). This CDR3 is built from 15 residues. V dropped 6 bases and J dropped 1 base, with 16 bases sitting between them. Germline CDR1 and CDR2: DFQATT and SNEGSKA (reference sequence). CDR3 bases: TGCAGTGCAACCTACAGGGTCGTATCCTACAATGAGCAGTTCTTC. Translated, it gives CSATYRVVSYNEQFF.

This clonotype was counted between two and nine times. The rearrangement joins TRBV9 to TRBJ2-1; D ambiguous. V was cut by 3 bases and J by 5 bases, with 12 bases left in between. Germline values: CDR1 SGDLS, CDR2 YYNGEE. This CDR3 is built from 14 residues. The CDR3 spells CASSAQTLDNEQFF. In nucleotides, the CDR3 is TGTGCCAGCAGCGCCCAGACGCTGGACAATGAGCAGTTCTTC.

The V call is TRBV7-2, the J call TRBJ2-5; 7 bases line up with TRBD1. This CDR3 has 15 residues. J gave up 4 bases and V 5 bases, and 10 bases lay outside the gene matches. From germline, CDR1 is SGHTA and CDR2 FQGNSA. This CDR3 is CASSNTGAKGETQYF. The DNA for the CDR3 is TGTGCCAGCAGCAACACAGGGGCGAAGGGAGAGACCCAGTACTTC.

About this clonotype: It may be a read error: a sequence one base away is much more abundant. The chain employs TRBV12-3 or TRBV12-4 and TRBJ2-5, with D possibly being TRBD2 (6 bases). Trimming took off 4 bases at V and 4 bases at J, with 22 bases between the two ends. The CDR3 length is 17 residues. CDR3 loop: CASSSPNEGLGRETQYF. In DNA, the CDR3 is TGTGCCAGCAGTTCCCCAAACGAGGGACTGGGACGAGAGACCCAGTACTTC.

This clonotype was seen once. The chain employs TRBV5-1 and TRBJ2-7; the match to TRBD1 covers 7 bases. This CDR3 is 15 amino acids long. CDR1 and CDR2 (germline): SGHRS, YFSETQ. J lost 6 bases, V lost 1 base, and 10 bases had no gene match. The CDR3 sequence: CASSLQTGSRREQYF. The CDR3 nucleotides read TGCGCCAGCAGCTTGCAGACAGGGTCTAGACGCGAGCAGTACTTC.

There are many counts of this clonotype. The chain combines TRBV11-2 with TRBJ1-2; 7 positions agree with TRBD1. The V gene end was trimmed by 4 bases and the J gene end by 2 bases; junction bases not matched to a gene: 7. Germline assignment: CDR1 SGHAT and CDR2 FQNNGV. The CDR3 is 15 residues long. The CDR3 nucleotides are TGTGCCAGCAGCTCCTGGACAGGTCAGAACTATGGCTACACCTTC. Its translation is CASSSWTGQNYGYTF.

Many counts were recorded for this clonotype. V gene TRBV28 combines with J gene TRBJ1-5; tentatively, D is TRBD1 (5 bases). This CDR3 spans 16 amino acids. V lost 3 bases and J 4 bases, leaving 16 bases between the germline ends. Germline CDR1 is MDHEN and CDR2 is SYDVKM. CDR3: CASSFPGPPLNQPQHF. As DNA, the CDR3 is TGTGCCAGCAGTTTCCCAGGGCCCCCCCTAAATCAGCCCCAGCATTTT.

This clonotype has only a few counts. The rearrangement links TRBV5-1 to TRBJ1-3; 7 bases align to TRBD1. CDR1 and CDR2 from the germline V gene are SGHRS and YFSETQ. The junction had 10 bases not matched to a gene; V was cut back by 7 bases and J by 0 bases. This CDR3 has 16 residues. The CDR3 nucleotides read TGCGCCAGCGCGGGGGGAACAGGGGTCTCTGGAAACACCATATATTTT. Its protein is CASAGGTGVSGNTIYF. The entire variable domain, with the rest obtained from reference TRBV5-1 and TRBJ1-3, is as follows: KAGVTQTPRYLIKTRGQQVTLSCSPISGHRSVSWYQQTPGQGLQFLFEYFSETQRNKGNFPGRFSGRQFSNSRSEMNVSTLELGDSALYLCASAGGTGVSGNTIYFGEGSWLTVV.

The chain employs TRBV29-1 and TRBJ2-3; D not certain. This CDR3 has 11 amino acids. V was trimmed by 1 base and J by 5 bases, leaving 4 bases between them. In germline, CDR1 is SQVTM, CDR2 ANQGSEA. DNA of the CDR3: TGCAGCGTTGAAGGGAAAGATACGCAGTATTTT. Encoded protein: CSVEGKDTQYF.

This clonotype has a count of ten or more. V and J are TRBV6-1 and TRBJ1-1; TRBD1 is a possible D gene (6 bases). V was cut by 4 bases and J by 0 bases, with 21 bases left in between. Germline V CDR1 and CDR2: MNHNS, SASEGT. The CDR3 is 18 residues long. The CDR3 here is CASSAAAPGHPMNTEAFF. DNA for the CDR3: TGTGCCAGCAGTGCGGCGGCCCCGGGACACCCCATGAACACTGAAGCTTTCTTT.

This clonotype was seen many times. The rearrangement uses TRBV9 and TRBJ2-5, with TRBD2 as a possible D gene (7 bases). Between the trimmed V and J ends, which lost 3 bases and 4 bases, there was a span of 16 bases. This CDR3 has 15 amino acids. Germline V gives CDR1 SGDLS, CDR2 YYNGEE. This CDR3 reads CASSAGGGVRETQYF. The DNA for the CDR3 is TGTGCCAGCAGCGCCGGAGGGGGGGTGAGAGAGACCCAGTACTTC.

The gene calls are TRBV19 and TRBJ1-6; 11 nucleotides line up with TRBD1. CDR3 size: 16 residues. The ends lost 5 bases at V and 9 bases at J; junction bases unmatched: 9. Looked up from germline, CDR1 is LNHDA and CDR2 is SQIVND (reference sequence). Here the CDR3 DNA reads TGTGCCAGTAGTGGAAGGGACAGGGGGATCAGTTCACCCCTCCACTTT. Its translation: CASSGRDRGISSPLHF.